This T cell receptor beta chain originates from a study of monozygotic twins with inflammatory bowel disease. Whole-study findings and limits: The inverse Simpson measure of TCRbeta diversity was lower in IBD patients than in healthy co-twins. Among twins, concordant and discordant pairs did not differ in repertoire similarity, possibly from limited power.

Template switching introduced UMIs that contain a 6-nucleotide sample barcode. From its re-call of the 5' RACE reads, TCRdb lists each CDR3 protein once, without DNA. This sample's clone table lists approximately 150,000 distinct CDR3 sequences. From germline, CDR1 is SGHRS and CDR2 YFSETQ. This CDR3 spans 16 amino acids. Turning to this clonotype: The antigen remains undetermined.

Every donor provided one blood sample measuring 2.5 to 3 ml. This TCR was recovered from a human donor with ulcerative colitis or Crohn's disease, or a healthy co-twin of an affected twin (not recorded which). The sequenced material came from blood. The chain uses TRBV5-1 and TRBJ2-5; TCRdb outputs TRBD1, but without DNA this stays unchecked. This CDR3 reads CASSFGDRGNQETQYF.